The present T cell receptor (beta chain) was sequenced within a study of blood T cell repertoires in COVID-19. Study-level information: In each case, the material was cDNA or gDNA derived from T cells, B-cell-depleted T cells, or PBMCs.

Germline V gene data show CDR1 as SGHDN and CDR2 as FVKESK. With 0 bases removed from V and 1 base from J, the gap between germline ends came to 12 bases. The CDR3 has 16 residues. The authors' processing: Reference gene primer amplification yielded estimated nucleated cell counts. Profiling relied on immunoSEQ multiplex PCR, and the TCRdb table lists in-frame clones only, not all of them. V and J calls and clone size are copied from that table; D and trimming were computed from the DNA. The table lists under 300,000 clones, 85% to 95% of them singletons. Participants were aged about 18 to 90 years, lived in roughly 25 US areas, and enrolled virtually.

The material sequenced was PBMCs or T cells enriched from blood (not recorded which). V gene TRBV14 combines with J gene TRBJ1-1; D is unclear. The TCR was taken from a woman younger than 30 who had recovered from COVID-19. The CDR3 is CASSQEPLYRNTEAFF. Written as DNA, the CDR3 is TGTGCCAGCAGCCAAGAACCCCTCTATCGGAACACTGAAGCTTTCTTT.